Listed below are T cell receptor beta chains from one sample, sequenced in a study of beta chain features in type 1 diabetes. The table came from immunoSEQ multiplex PCR; TCRdb's copy has only in-frame clones and leaves some out. The sample has approximately 330,000 clones, 11% seen once. Sequencing was performed on naive CD4+ T cells from blood. The receptor source for this set is a woman aged 30 to 39 in good health. Both conserved end residues are trimmed from each CDR3. Fields, in order: J gene, V gene, CDR3 length, CDR3 protein.

TRBJ1-5,TRBV28,13,ASSFGQGVFQPQH
TRBJ2-5,TRBV27,12,ASSPQGNQETQY
TRBJ2-2,TRBV23-1,14,AIWRGGAGNTGELF
TRBJ2-7,TRBV28,12,ASSRGAAGPTSY
TRBJ2-1,TRBV28,13,ASSPLSGSLGEQF
TRBJ2-7,TRBV7-2,12,ASSFREPTGEQY
TRBJ2-1,TRBV4-1,13,ASSKTGLSYNEQF
.,TRBV4-3,19,ASSQDTVHWLAGVVSPEQY
TRBJ2-5,TRBV7-2,15,ASSLAGAAGGSETQY
TRBJ2-3,TRBV9,16,ASSADLLAGKSTDTQY